This TCR beta chain was recovered during a study of blood T cell repertoires in COVID-19. Here immunoSEQ multiplex PCR was the method, and the copy in TCRdb shows in-frame clones only, minus some. The sample has some 260,000 clones; approximately 90% are singletons. The CDR3 extends over 15 amino acids. The germline V gene has CDR1 SGDLS and CDR2 YYNGEE. V was cut by 3 bases and J by 1 base, with 13 bases left in between. What was sequenced was peripheral blood. The chain joins TRBV9 to TRBJ1-1, with TRBD1 as a possible D gene (6 bases). This clonotype was obtained from a woman aged 40-49 years who had recovered from COVID-19. Written as DNA, the CDR3 is TGTGCCAGCAGCGCAGCACAGGGTGGGAACACTGAAGCTTTCTTT. Protein sequence: CASSAAQGGNTEAFF.